Given below is one TCR beta chain in context. Compared with germline, one end of the junction differs, possibly owing to a read error. Use of 60 Vbeta and 13 Jbeta primers characterized the PCR. Sequenced by immunoSEQ multiplex PCR; TCRdb stores in-frame clones only, minus some. Here the sample spans fewer than 150,000 clones, 75% to 80% being singletons. This specimen comes from a study of cytomegalovirus exposure and HLA in healthy donors. The CDR3 runs to 16 residues. Germline CDR1 and CDR2: SEHNR and FQNEAQ (reference sequence). The sequencing input was PBMCs. The sequence came from a woman in her 40s in good health and CMV-seropositive. The chain carries TRBV7-9 and TRBJ1-4, with D maybe TRBD1 (5 bases). CDR3 in amino acids: CSSSPTVGEGSEKLFF. The CDR3 coding sequence is TGTTCCAGCAGCCCGACCGTGGGGGAGGGCAGTGAAAAACTGTTTTTT.